These 8 T cell receptor beta chains originate from one sample sequenced in a study of T cell repertoires in cytomegalovirus infection. TCRdb passed the reads through MiXCR, listing each CDR3 protein once. The repertoire holds some 390,000 distinct CDR3 sequences, 15% to 20% seen once, with 7.5% to 9% in the top ten. The sample comprised PBMCs. The receptors originated from a human donor in good health (CMV status not recorded). Some clones in this sample may be carry-over from other donors' samples.

A single count supports this clonotype. V gene TRBV28 combines with J gene TRBJ2-4; TRBD1 agrees at 10 bases. V was clipped by 3 bases and J by 7 bases; unmatched bases: 3. This CDR3 is built from 14 residues. The germline CDR1 and CDR2 sequences are MDHEN and SYDVKM. DNA for the CDR3: TGTGCCAGCAGTTTTAGGGACAGGGGTAACATTCAGTACTTC. Residues: CASSFRDRGNIQYF.

This chain links TRBV7-9 with TRBJ2-3; unclear D gene. There are 12 residues in the CDR3. Trimming left V 2 bases short and J 8 bases short, with 8 bases between. Germline CDR1 is SEHNR and CDR2 is FQNEAQ (reference sequence). This CDR3 reads CASSLSGGTQYF. CDR3 in DNA: TGTGCCAGCAGCTTATCTGGTGGTACGCAGTATTTT. Full variable domain (missing parts from reference TRBV7-9 and TRBJ2-3): DTGVSQNPRHKITKRGQNVTFRCDPISEHNRLYWYRQTLGQGPEFLTYFQNEAQLEKSRLLSDRFSAERPKGSFSTLEIQRTEQGDSAMYLCASSLSGGTQYFGPGTRLTVL.

Many counts were recorded for this clonotype. The rearrangement links TRBV7-2 to TRBJ1-3, with D unclear. CDR3 length: 14 residues. Germline loops: CDR1 SGHTA, CDR2 FQGNSA. The V gene lost 7 bases and the J gene lost 1 base, with 11 bases spanning the gap. CDR3 nucleotide sequence: TGTGCCAGCACCCTCTACGTATCTGGAAACACCATATATTTT. Its translation is CASTLYVSGNTIYF.

The rearrangement uses TRBV12-3 or TRBV12-4 and TRBJ1-1; 10 bases match TRBD1. CDR3 length equals 15 residues. With V trimmed by 5 bases and J by 3 bases, 6 bases remained unmatched. Here the CDR3 DNA reads TGTGCCAGCAGTGGGGGACAGGGGAGGGACACTGAAGCTTTCTTT. Its translation is CASSGGQGRDTEAFF.

The V and J genes are TRBV14 and TRBJ2-3, with TRBD2 matching 7 bases. The CDR3 has 15 amino acids. Germline V gene sequence: CDR1 SGHDN, CDR2 FVKESK. With V trimmed by 3 bases and J by 6 bases, 9 bases remained unmatched. The CDR3 is CASSQTSGIVDTQYF. The CDR3 bases are TGTGCCAGCAGCCAGACAAGCGGGATAGTGGATACGCAGTATTTT.

The V gene is TRBV2, the J gene TRBJ1-6; D gene uncertain. Trimming pared 4 bases from V and 4 bases from J, leaving 8 bases between. Germline CDR1 and CDR2: SNHLY and FYNNEI. The CDR3 is made up of 14 amino acids. The CDR3 region is CASSVTPYNSPLHF. The CDR3 DNA follows: TGTGCCAGCAGTGTGACACCTTATAATTCACCCCTCCACTTT.

A few counts support this clonotype. J is TRBJ2-1 and V is TRBV12-3 or TRBV12-4, with D unresolved. V was clipped by 5 bases and J by 9 bases, with 14 bases between them. The CDR3 sequence is 13 residues long. Written as DNA, the CDR3 is TGTGCCAGCAGTCCAAGGGTAATGACTGAGCAGTTCTTC. It is translated as CASSPRVMTEQFF.

V gene TRBV5-1 combines with J gene TRBJ1-2; no clear D. The V end lost 4 bases, the J end lost 2 bases, and 9 bases lay between the germline ends. CDR3 length: 13 residues. CDR1 is SGHRS and CDR2 is YFSETQ in the germline V gene. The CDR3 bases are TGCGCCAGCAGCAATGAACAGAACTATGGCTACACCTTC. This codes for CASSNEQNYGYTF.